Below are 22 T cell receptor beta chains sequenced from a single sample in a study of CXCR3-negative and CXCR3-positive naive CD8 T cells. Study results and limitations: Greater hydrophobicity was found in TRB CDR3s of CXCR3-positive naive cells than of CXCR3-negative naive cells.

For these TCRs, the target antigens are not known. UMI labels and 5' RACE were used to prepare the TRB cDNA libraries. TCRdb re-called the 5' RACE reads and shows each CDR3 protein once, DNA omitted. This sample contains over 150,000 distinct CDR3 sequences. The source material was naive CXCR3+ CD8+ T cells from blood. The subset: CD45RO-CCR7+CD27+CD95- naive CD8+ T cells expressing CXCR3 (TNR3+). These receptors were obtained from a human donor in good health. Some clones in this sample may be carry-over from other donors' samples.

The V gene is TRBV19, the J gene TRBJ2-1; the TRBD1 assignment by TCRdb is unverifiable without DNA. CDR1 is LNHDA and CDR2 is SQIVND in the germline V gene (reference sequence). The CDR3 covers 17 residues. The CDR3 here is CASSIVSGTGSYNEQFF.

The V gene is TRBV7-3, the J gene TRBJ2-7; the D gene TCRdb calls, TRBD2, cannot be checked with no DNA. This CDR3 is built from 18 residues. The germline CDR1 and CDR2 sequences are SGHTA and FQGTGA. This CDR3 reads CASSSTGQALARSYEQYF.

The rearrangement uses TRBV7-9 and TRBJ1-1; TCRdb names TRBD1, which stays unverified in the absence of DNA. The germline gives CDR1 SEHNR, CDR2 FQNEAQ (reference sequence). The CDR3 has 14 amino acids. The CDR3 reads CASSPWDSEDEAFF.

The CDR3 sequence: CASSWWYGGEQFF. The gene calls are TRBV5-1 and TRBJ2-1; with no DNA, the TCRdb D assignment of TRBD1 cannot be verified. Germline-derived CDR1 and CDR2 are SGHRS and YFSETQ. The CDR3 has 13 residues.

J is TRBJ2-3 and V is TRBV6-5; checking the TCRdb D call of TRBD1 is not possible without DNA. CDR3 length: 17 residues. Germline values: CDR1 MNHEY, CDR2 SVGAGI. CDR3 region: CASSYRSLGGVPDTQYF.

The rearrangement uses TRBV19 and TRBJ2-5; as DNA is missing, the TRBD1 call by TCRdb cannot be tested. This CDR3 has 13 residues. The germline V gene has CDR1 LNHDA and CDR2 SQIVND (reference sequence). The CDR3 loop is CATGTGGWETQYF.

V and J are TRBV6-5 and TRBJ2-7; the TCRdb call, TRBD1, lacks DNA for checking. This CDR3 is built from 15 residues. CDR1 and CDR2 from the germline V gene are MNHEY and SVGAGI. The chain's CDR3 is CASSLGQEAPYEQYF.

V usage is TRBV7-2 and J usage is TRBJ2-3. Germline loops: CDR1 SGHTA, CDR2 FQGNSA. This CDR3 spans 16 amino acids. The CDR3 loop reads CASSLSRNPTTDTQYF.

The rearrangement uses TRBV29-1 and TRBJ2-7; TCRdb calls TRBD2, which cannot be checked without DNA. The germline CDR1 and CDR2 sequences are SQVTM and ANQGSEA. The CDR3 is made up of 17 amino acids. The CDR3 here is CSVMGLAGGPSFDEQYF.

CDR3: CASTLSRGSGTEAFF. J is TRBJ1-1 and V is TRBV12-3 or TRBV12-4; TCRdb's D call of TRBD1 is untestable without DNA. This CDR3 has 15 residues.

The chain combines TRBV19 with TRBJ2-1; the D call from TCRdb, TRBD1, cannot be confirmed without DNA. The germline CDR1 and CDR2 sequences are LNHDA and SQIVND (reference sequence). This CDR3 is 13 amino acids long. CDR3 in amino acids: CASGTGYYNEQFF.

V usage is TRBV4-1 and J usage is TRBJ2-7. Germline CDR1 and CDR2: MGHRA and YSYEKL. CDR3 size: 15 residues. The chain's CDR3 is CASSQGSGSSYEQYF.

The gene calls are TRBV20-1 and TRBJ1-1; without DNA, the TCRdb call of TRBD1 cannot be checked. CDR1 and CDR2 from the germline V gene are DFQATT and SNEGSKA (reference sequence). The CDR3 sequence is 14 residues long. The CDR3 sequence is CSAGGARVILTAFF.

The genes are TRBV13 and TRBJ2-3; TCRdb reports TRBD2, a call that lacks DNA to check it against. Germline loops: CDR1 PRHDT, CDR2 FYEKMQ (reference sequence). The CDR3 is made up of 16 amino acids. CDR3 sequence reads: CASSLGSSGVTDTQYF.

V and J are TRBV29-1 and TRBJ2-1; the D call of TRBD1 rests on TCRdb alone, since no DNA is present to check it. The germline V gene has CDR1 SQVTM and CDR2 ANQGSEA. This CDR3 region has 11 residues. The CDR3 here is CSVEEPHEQFF.

V and J are TRBV9 and TRBJ2-1; TCRdb names TRBD1, which stays unverified in the absence of DNA. Looked up from germline, CDR1 is SGDLS and CDR2 is YYNGEE. The CDR3 extends over 15 amino acids. The CDR3 loop is CASSPPDRGPGEQFF.

This sequence joins TRBV7-3 and TRBJ2-2; TCRdb indicates TRBD1, and absent DNA this call remains unverified. Germline CDR1 is SGHTA and CDR2 is FQGTGA. This CDR3 is 16 amino acids long. The chain's CDR3 is CASSLMTPPNTGELFF.

This rearrangement joins TRBV11-2 to TRBJ2-7; as DNA is missing, the TRBD1 call by TCRdb cannot be tested. Germline-derived CDR1 and CDR2 are SGHAT and FQNNGV. This CDR3 comprises 13 residues. The chain's CDR3 is CASRGTDSYEQYF.

The genes are TRBV7-9 and TRBJ1-1. CDR1 SEHNR and CDR2 FQNEAQ come from the germline V gene (reference sequence). This CDR3 contains 11 residues. This CDR3 is CASSLSEEAFF.

CDR3 region: CAIRAPGLVGYEPYF. V and J are TRBV10-3 and TRBJ2-7; TCRdb's assignment of TRBD2 cannot be checked, as there is no DNA. CDR3 length: 15 amino acids. Germline CDR1 ENHRY, CDR2 SYGVKD.

This rearrangement joins TRBV20-1 to TRBJ2-3; TCRdb names TRBD2, which stays unverified in the absence of DNA. The V gene's germline CDR1 is DFQATT and CDR2 SNEGSKA (reference sequence). The CDR3 contains 17 residues. CDR3 loop: CSARDWGSGGFTDTQYF.

The chain joins TRBV6-2 or TRBV6-3 to TRBJ2-5; TCRdb indicates TRBD2, and absent DNA this call remains unverified. The CDR3 loop spans 16 amino acids. Germline CDR1 is MNHEY and CDR2 is SVGEGT. The CDR3 loop reads CASRPGLADEQETQYF.